This T cell receptor beta chain derives from a study of control samples from healthy donors and cancer patients. TCRdb keeps only in-frame clones here, not all; method: immunoSEQ multiplex PCR. The top ten hold approximately 2.2% of the sample, which has around 110,000 clones, approximately 90% seen once. Germline V gives CDR1 SGDLS, CDR2 YYNGEE. Unmatched junction bases numbered 10, after V lost 6 bases and J lost 3 bases. The CDR3 consists of 15 residues. This chain uses TRBV9 with TRBJ1-2; the match to TRBD1 covers 8 bases. Material: blood. This TCR was sampled from a woman aged 65 to 85 in good health. In nucleotides, the CDR3 is TGTGCCAGCACCCCGCGCGGGACAGGCGACTATGGCTACACCTTC. Translation gives CASTPRGTGDYGYTF.